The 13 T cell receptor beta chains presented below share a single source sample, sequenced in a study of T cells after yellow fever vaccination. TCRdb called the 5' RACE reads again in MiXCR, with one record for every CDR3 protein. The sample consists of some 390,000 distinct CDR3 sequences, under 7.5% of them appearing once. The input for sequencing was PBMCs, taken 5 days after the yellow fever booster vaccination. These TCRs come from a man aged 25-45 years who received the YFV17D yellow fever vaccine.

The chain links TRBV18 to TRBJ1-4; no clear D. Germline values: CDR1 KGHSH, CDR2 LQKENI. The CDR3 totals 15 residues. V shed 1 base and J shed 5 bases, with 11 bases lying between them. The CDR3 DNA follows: TGTGCCAGCTCACCACACCCAGGAGGAAATGAAAAACTGTTTTTT. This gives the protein CASSPHPGGNEKLFF. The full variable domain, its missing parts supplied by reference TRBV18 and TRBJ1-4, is NAGVMQNPRHLVRRRGQEARLRCSPMKGHSHVYWYRQLPEEGLKFMVYLQKENIIDESGMPKERFSAEFPKEGPSILRIQQVVRGDSAAYFCASSPHPGGNEKLFFGSGTQLSVL.

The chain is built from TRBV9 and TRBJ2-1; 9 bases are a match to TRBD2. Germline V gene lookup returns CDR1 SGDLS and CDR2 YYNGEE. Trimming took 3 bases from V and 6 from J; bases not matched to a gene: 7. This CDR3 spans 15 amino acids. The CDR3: CASSGRTSASNEQFF. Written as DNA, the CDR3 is TGTGCCAGCAGCGGACGGACTAGCGCTAGCAATGAGCAGTTCTTC. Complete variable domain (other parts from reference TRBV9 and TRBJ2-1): DSGVTQTPKHLITATGQRVTLRCSPRSGDLSVYWYQQSLDQGLQFLIQYYNGEERAKGNILERFSAQQFPDLHSELNLSSLELGDSALYFCASSGRTSASNEQFFGPGTRLTVL.

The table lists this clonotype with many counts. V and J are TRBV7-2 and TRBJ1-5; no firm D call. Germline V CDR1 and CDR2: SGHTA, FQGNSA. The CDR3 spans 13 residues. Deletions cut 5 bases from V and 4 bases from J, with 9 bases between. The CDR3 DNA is TGTGCCAGCAGCCCTGACGGGAATCAGCCCCAGCATTTT. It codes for CASSPDGNQPQHF.

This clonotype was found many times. CDR3 in amino acids: CASSPEFSGYGYTF. In DNA, the CDR3 is TGTGCCAGCAGCCCCGAGTTTTCGGGCTATGGCTACACCTTC. The J gene is TRBJ1-2, the V gene TRBV7-2; D call uncertain. The CDR3 extends over 14 amino acids. Germline loops: CDR1 SGHTA, CDR2 FQGNSA. The V end was cut by 5 bases, the J end by 4 bases, with 14 bases between.

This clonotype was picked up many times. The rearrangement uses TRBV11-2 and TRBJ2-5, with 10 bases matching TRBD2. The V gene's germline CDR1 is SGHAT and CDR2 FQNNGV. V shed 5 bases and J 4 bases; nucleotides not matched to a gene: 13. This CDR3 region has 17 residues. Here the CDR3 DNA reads TGTGCCAGCAGCCTGACGGGTCGGCTAGCGGGAGTAGAGACCCAGTACTTC. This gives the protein CASSLTGRLAGVETQYF.

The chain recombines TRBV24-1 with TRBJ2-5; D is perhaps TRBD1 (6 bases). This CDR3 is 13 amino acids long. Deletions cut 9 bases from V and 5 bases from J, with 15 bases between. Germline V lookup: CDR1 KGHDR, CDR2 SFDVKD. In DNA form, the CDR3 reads TGTGCCACCTCCGGACAGCCTCCTGAGACCCAGTACTTC. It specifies CATSGQPPETQYF.

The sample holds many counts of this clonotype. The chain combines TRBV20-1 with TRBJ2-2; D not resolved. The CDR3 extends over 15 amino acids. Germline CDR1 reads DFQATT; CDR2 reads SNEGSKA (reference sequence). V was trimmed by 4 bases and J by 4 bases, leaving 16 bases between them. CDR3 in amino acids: CSATVPLKGTGELFF. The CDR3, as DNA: TGCAGTGCTACAGTGCCGTTGAAGGGCACCGGGGAGCTGTTTTTT.

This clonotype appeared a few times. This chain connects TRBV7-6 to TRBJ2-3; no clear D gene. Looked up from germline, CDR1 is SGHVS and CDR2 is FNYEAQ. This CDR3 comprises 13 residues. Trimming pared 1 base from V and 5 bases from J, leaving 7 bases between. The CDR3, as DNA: TGTGCCAGCAGCTTAGGCGTCAAAGATACGCAGTATTTT. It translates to CASSLGVKDTQYF.

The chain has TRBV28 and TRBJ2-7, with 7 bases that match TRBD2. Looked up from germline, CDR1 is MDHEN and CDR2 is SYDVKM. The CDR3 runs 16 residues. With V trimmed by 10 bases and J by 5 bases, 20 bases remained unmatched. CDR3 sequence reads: CATTGGGASGVHEQYF. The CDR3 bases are TGTGCCACCACGGGGGGTGGGGCAAGCGGCGTCCACGAGCAGTACTTC.

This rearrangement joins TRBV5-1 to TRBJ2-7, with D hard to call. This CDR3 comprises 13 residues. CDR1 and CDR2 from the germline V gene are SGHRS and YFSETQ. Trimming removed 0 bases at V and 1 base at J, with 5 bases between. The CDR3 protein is CASSLGESYEQYF. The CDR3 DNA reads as TGCGCCAGCAGCTTGGGGGAATCCTACGAGCAGTACTTC.

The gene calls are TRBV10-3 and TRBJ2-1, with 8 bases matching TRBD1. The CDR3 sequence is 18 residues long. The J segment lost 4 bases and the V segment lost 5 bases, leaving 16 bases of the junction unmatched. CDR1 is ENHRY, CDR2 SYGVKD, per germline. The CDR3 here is CAISTRLGQAGDYNEQFF. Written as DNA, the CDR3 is TGTGCCATCAGTACCAGATTGGGACAGGCTGGGGATTACAATGAGCAGTTCTTC.

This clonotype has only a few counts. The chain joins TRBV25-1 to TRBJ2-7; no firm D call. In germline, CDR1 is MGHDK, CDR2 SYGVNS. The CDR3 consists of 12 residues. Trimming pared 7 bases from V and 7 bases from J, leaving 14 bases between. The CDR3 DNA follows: TGTGCCAGCAATATAGTGCCCAAGGAGCAGTACTTC. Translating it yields CASNIVPKEQYF.

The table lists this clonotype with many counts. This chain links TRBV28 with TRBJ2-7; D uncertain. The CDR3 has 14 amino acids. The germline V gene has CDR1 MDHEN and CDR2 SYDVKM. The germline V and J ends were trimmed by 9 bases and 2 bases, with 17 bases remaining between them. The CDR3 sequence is CARTPETSPYEQYF. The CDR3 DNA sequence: TGTGCCAGGACCCCGGAAACCAGTCCCTACGAGCAGTACTTC.